Following are 2 T cell receptor beta chains from one sample sequenced in a study of T cells in localized non-small cell lung cancer. Sequenced by immunoSEQ multiplex PCR; TCRdb stores in-frame clones only, minus some. The sample yields 90,000 to 95,000 clones, approximately 91% seen once. The specimen comprised PBMCs, sampled before any cancer treatment. These receptors were collected from a woman between 35 and 70 years old with stage II squamous cell lung carcinoma.

The chain couples TRBV7-2 to TRBJ2-6, with a weak D call TRBD1 (5 bases). The V gene's germline CDR1 is SGHTA and CDR2 FQGNSA. The CDR3 has 18 residues. Trimming left V 5 bases short and J 0 bases short, with 17 bases between. CDR3 region: CASSAQGSFSSGANVLTF. Here the CDR3 DNA reads TGTGCCAGCAGCGCCCAGGGCAGTTTTAGCTCTGGGGCCAACGTCCTGACTTTC.

The chain recombines TRBV28 with TRBJ1-2, with TRBD1 identical over 9 bases. V dropped 6 bases and J dropped 3; count of bases not matched to a gene: 2. CDR3 length: 13 amino acids. The germline V gene encodes CDR1 MDHEN and CDR2 SYDVKM. The CDR3 loop reads CASRGQGYYGYTF. The CDR3, as DNA: TGTGCCAGCAGGGGACAGGGATACTATGGCTACACCTTC.